Listed below are T cell receptor beta chains from one sample, sequenced in a study of graft-versus-host responses after intestinal transplantation. Their antigens remain unidentified. TCRdb keeps only in-frame clones here, not all; method: immunoSEQ multiplex PCR. There are more than 60,000 clones in the sample; roughly 91% occur only once, and roughly 1.3% lies in the top ten. Here the sequenced sample was unstimulated CD8+ T cells sorted from spleen or lymph node cells, taken before intestinal transplant. The receptors come from a human donor who received an intestinal transplant. Each CDR3 is given with its conserved first and last residue. D genes are given only for firm matches. Clone size is shown for a subset of rows, as once, few, many or a class of expanded clone.

d_gene,v_gene,abundance,j_gene,CDR3aa,CDR3nt
.,TRBV2,.,TRBJ1-2,CASSEAGSNYGYTF,TGTGCCAGCAGCGAGGCTGGCAGCAACTATGGCTACACCTTC
.,TRBV4-1,.,TRBJ2-4,CASSQPTTGRDIQYF,TGCGCCAGCAGTCAACCCACAACAGGGCGGGACATTCAGTACTTC
TRBD1,TRBV5-1,.,TRBJ2-7,CASSAPTGDVHEQYF,TGCGCCAGCAGCGCCCCGACAGGGGATGTCCACGAGCAGTACTTC
TRBD1,TRBV27,.,TRBJ1-2,CATWTGVNYGYTF,TGTGCCACATGGACAGGAGTTAACTATGGCTACACCTTC
TRBD1,TRBV6-5,.,TRBJ2-3,CASSYGTGGTDTQYF,TGTGCCAGCAGTTACGGGACAGGGGGCACAGATACGCAGTATTTT
.,TRBV11-3,.,TRBJ2-5,CASSFGDTPGTQYF,TGTGCCAGCAGCTTCGGTGACACCCCAGGGACCCAGTACTTC
.,TRBV11-2,.,TRBJ2-3,CASSPLSSGADTQYF,TGTGCCAGCAGCCCCCTGTCGTCGGGGGCAGATACGCAGTATTTT
.,TRBV29-1,.,TRBJ2-7,CSVGRGGAYEQYF,TGCAGCGTTGGCCGAGGGGGGGCCTACGAGCAGTACTTC
.,TRBV30,.,TRBJ2-7,CAWSNAGRSWEQYF,TGTGCCTGGAGTAATGCGGGCCGAAGCTGGGAGCAGTACTTC
TRBD2,TRBV29-1,once,TRBJ2-5,CSVEEGAGRETQYF,TGCAGCGTTGAGGAGGGAGCGGGGCGGGAGACCCAGTACTTC
.,TRBV7-9,once,TRBJ1-1,CASSFGAHSGAEAFF,TGTGCCAGCAGCTTTGGGGCGCACTCAGGGGCTGAAGCTTTCTTT
TRBD1,TRBV13,.,TRBJ2-1,CASSIRQGAVDEQFF,TGTGCCAGCAGCATACGACAGGGGGCTGTGGATGAGCAGTTCTTC
TRBD1,TRBV9,.,TRBJ2-7,CASSAPGTGDYEQYF,TGTGCCAGCAGCGCACCCGGGACAGGGGACTACGAGCAGTACTTC
.,TRBV25-1,.,TRBJ1-1,CASTGWNTEAFF,TGTGCCAGCACGGGGTGGAACACTGAAGCTTTCTTT
TRBD1,TRBV10-2,.,TRBJ2-7,CASSEPTGGYEQYF,TGCGCCAGCAGTGAACCCACAGGGGGCTACGAGCAGTACTTC
.,TRBV7-9,.,TRBJ2-1,CASSLRLSEQFF,TGTGCCAGCAGCCTCCGACTGAGTGAGCAGTTCTTC
.,TRBV29-1,.,TRBJ1-1,CSVEDGNSRLQGEAFF,TGCAGCGTTGAAGATGGGAACTCCCGTTTGCAGGGTGAAGCTTTCTTT